These 19 T cell receptor beta chains were all obtained from the same sample, sequenced in a study of technical replicates of blood from a few donors. This table comes from immunoSEQ multiplex PCR, and its TCRdb copy is limited to in-frame clones, with some not included. The table lists some 75,000 clones, about 96% of them singletons. Sequencing was performed on T cells isolated from PBMCs. The receptors originated from a human donor in good health.

The chain joins TRBV11-2 to TRBJ1-1; 7 nucleotides agree with TRBD1. The germline V gene has CDR1 SGHAT and CDR2 FQNNGV. Losses at the gene ends were 6 bases for V and 5 bases for J; bases not matched to a gene: 6. The CDR3 extends over 13 amino acids. The DNA for the CDR3 is TGTGCCAGCAGACTAATACAGGGGACTGAAGCTTTCTTT. Amino acids: CASRLIQGTEAFF.

The chain's CDR3 is CASSAVPEDTEAFF. In DNA, the CDR3 is TGTGCCAGCAGCGCAGTTCCCGAAGACACTGAAGCTTTCTTT. The genes are TRBV11-3 and TRBJ1-1; D is unclear. Per germline, CDR1 SGHNT and CDR2 YENEEA. V gave up 5 bases and J gave up 3 bases, with 13 bases separating them. This CDR3 is 14 amino acids long. Full variable domain (remainder filled in from reference TRBV11-3 and TRBJ1-1): EAGVVQSPRYKIIEKKQPVAFWCNPISGHNTLYWYLQNLGQGPELLIRYENEEAVDDSQLPKDRFSAERLKGVDSTLKIQPAELGDSAVYLCASSAVPEDTEAFFGQGTRLTVV.

The gene calls are TRBV6-5 and TRBJ2-1; 8 positions match TRBD2. Germline V gene sequence: CDR1 MNHEY, CDR2 SVGAGI. The J segment lost 14 bases and the V segment lost 6 bases, leaving 6 bases of the junction unmatched. This CDR3 has 11 residues. CDR3 in amino acids: CASSRSGREFF. CDR3 sequence (DNA): TGTGCCAGCAGCCGAAGCGGGAGAGAGTTCTTC.

This clone was counted once. V and J are TRBV7-2 and TRBJ2-3, with 9 nucleotides matching TRBD2. The CDR3 has 16 amino acids. Germline CDR1 and CDR2: SGHTA and FQGNSA. The V and J ends lost 1 base and 6 bases, in that order; junction bases with no gene match: 8. The CDR3 is CASSLVVSGSGDTQYF. Here the CDR3 DNA reads TGTGCCAGCAGCTTAGTGGTTAGCGGGAGCGGGGATACGCAGTATTTT.

This rearrangement joins TRBV25-1 to TRBJ2-1; TRBD1 matches at 9 bases. The ends lost 5 bases at V and 3 bases at J; junction bases unmatched: 2. CDR1 and CDR2 (germline): MGHDK, SYGVNS. The CDR3 has 14 amino acids. The CDR3 DNA follows: TGTGCCAGCAGTTGGACAGGGGACTACAATGAGCAGTTCTTC. This translates into CASSWTGDYNEQFF.

This clone showed up just once. The chain recombines TRBV18 with TRBJ2-2; weak D call: TRBD2 (5 bases). Germline CDR1 is KGHSH and CDR2 is LQKENI. Trimming shortened V by 2 bases and J by 0 bases, and 7 bases separated the two germline ends. The CDR3 length is 15 residues. CDR3 DNA sequence: TGTGCCAGCTCACCAGTGGGAGCGAACACCGGGGAGCTGTTTTTT. Translating it yields CASSPVGANTGELFF.

CDR3 in amino acids: CASRKTLQNTEAFF. In DNA form, the CDR3 reads TGTGCCAGCAGAAAGACACTTCAGAACACTGAAGCTTTCTTT. The chain combines TRBV11-3 with TRBJ1-1; D unclear. Trimming left V 6 bases short and J 1 base short, with 12 bases between. The CDR3 runs 14 residues. Germline V gives CDR1 SGHNT, CDR2 YENEEA.

V and J are TRBV10-2 and TRBJ2-7; the match to TRBD2 covers 7 bases. The CDR3 spans 14 residues. Trimming cost V 8 bases and J 2 bases; bases outside gene matches: 9. Germline V gene sequence: CDR1 WSHSY, CDR2 SAAADI. CDR3 residues: CASAPSGATYEQYF. The CDR3 DNA reads TGCGCCAGCGCCCCTAGCGGAGCAACCTACGAGCAGTACTTC.

The chain joins TRBV5-1 to TRBJ2-7; perhaps TRBD2 as D (5 bases). The CDR3 has 14 residues. The V and J ends lost 3 bases and 2 bases respectively, with 12 bases between them. The germline CDR1 and CDR2 sequences are SGHRS and YFSETQ. As DNA, the CDR3 is TGCGCCAGCAGCTCCCGGACTGCAGCCTACGAGCAGTACTTC. It translates to CASSSRTAAYEQYF.

The V call is TRBV19, the J call TRBJ2-1; TRBD2 is a possible D gene (6 bases). Germline-derived CDR1 and CDR2 are LNHDA and SQIVND (reference sequence). The V gene lost 3 bases and the J gene lost 9 bases, with 9 bases spanning the gap. CDR3 length equals 12 residues. CDR3 amino acids: CASSILSGEQFF. The CDR3 nucleotides are TGTGCCAGTAGTATTCTTAGCGGTGAGCAGTTCTTC.

The chain uses TRBV4-3 and TRBJ2-5; D call uncertain. The CDR3 loop spans 15 amino acids. V lost 0 bases, J lost 1 base, and 9 bases lay in between. CDR1 is LGHNA, CDR2 YSLEER, per germline. In nucleotides, the CDR3 is TGCGCCAGCAGCCAAGATTGGTCTACCCAAGAGACCCAGTACTTC. This translates into CASSQDWSTQETQYF.

V usage is TRBV27 and J usage is TRBJ2-7; TRBD1 matches at 8 bases. Germline trimming cut 6 bases from V and 3 bases from J; bases unmatched to any gene: 10. Germline V gene lookup returns CDR1 MNHEY and CDR2 SMNVEV (reference sequence). The length of the CDR3 is 15 residues. CDR3 region: CASRLRTGTFYEQYF. CDR3 in DNA: TGTGCCAGCAGATTAAGGACAGGGACGTTCTACGAGCAGTACTTC.

This sequence joins TRBV5-6 and TRBJ1-1; D may be TRBD1 (6 bases). Trimming left V 0 bases short and J 3 bases short, with 6 bases between. From germline, CDR1 is SGHDT and CDR2 YYEEEE. The CDR3 is 13 amino acids. DNA of the CDR3: TGTGCCAGCAGCTTGGGGGGGCACACTGAAGCTTTCTTT. Its translation is CASSLGGHTEAFF.

This sequence joins TRBV2 and TRBJ1-4; no definite D call. The CDR3 extends over 14 amino acids. Trimming shortened V by 4 bases and J by 7 bases, and 13 bases separated the two germline ends. Germline CDR1 reads SNHLY; CDR2 reads FYNNEI. This chain's CDR3 is CASSVKQITEKLFF. The DNA for the CDR3 is TGTGCCAGCAGTGTAAAACAGATTACTGAAAAACTGTTTTTT.

On this clone: Germline and junction disagree at one end, which may indicate a read error. The chain links TRBV4-3 to TRBJ2-3, with 7 nucleotides matching TRBD2. The CDR3 has 15 amino acids. Germline V gives CDR1 LGHNA, CDR2 YSLEER. CDR3 nucleotides: TGCGCCAGCAGGCAAGGACTAGTTACGGCCGATACGCAGTATTTT. This sequence encodes CASRQGLVTADTQYF.

V is TRBV28 and J is TRBJ2-1; D ambiguous. The germline V gene has CDR1 MDHEN and CDR2 SYDVKM. The CDR3 contains 12 residues. V gave up 5 bases and J gave up 7 bases, with 9 bases separating them. The CDR3 spells CASSMNRNEQFF. In nucleotides, the CDR3 is TGTGCCAGCAGTATGAACAGAAATGAGCAGTTCTTC.

The table lists this clone with a count of one. This specimen includes other DNA sequences encoding the same CDR3. This chain links TRBV6-1 with TRBJ2-3; 11 bases map to TRBD2. From germline, CDR1 is MNHNS and CDR2 SASEGT. V shed 5 bases and J 0 bases; nucleotides not matched to a gene: 1. CDR3 length: 15 residues. The CDR3 loop reads CASSRTSGSTDTQYF. The CDR3 bases are TGTGCCAGCAGTCGGACTAGCGGGAGCACAGATACGCAGTATTTT.

The V call is TRBV4-1, the J call TRBJ2-3; D may be TRBD2 (6 bases). Germline V lookup: CDR1 MGHRA, CDR2 YSYEKL. V lost 2 bases and J 2 bases, leaving 8 bases between the germline ends. This CDR3 has 14 residues. In DNA form, the CDR3 reads TGCGCCAGCAGCCAAAGGCGGGACACAGATACGCAGTATTTT. As protein: CASSQRRDTDTQYF.

This sequence joins TRBV13 and TRBJ1-1; TRBD1 agrees at 11 bases. CDR1 is PRHDT and CDR2 is FYEKMQ in the germline V gene (reference sequence). V shed 2 bases, J shed 6 bases, and the junction held 8 bases outside the gene matches. The CDR3 extends over 16 amino acids. CDR3 coding DNA: TGTGCCAGCAGCTTATTCGGGACAGGGGGGAAGGCTGAAGCTTTCTTT. Protein: CASSLFGTGGKAEAFF.